The 18 T cell receptor beta chains below were found in one sample sequenced in a study of T cell clusters in autoimmune cytopenias. Each sample's input was 200 to 300 ng genomic DNA, 30,000 to 45,000 genome equivalents. TRB was amplified by touch-down multiplex PCR, primer pools A and B combined. Reanalyzing the multiplex PCR reads, TCRdb keeps one entry per CDR3 protein, without DNA. The sample's table shows under 3,500 distinct CDR3 sequences. Sequenced input: peripheral blood. The receptors were sampled from a human donor with an autoimmune cytopenia, with autoimmune hepatitis or in good health (not recorded which).

According to its frequency, this clonotype is medium-sized. The chain joins TRBV6-1 to TRBJ1-1; TCRdb calls TRBD1, which cannot be checked without DNA. The germline CDR1 and CDR2 sequences are MNHNS and SASEGT. CDR3 length equals 13 residues. Here the CDR3 reads CASRSQSNTEAFF.

This clonotype is called medium-sized based on its frequency. The gene calls are TRBV7-2 and TRBJ1-2. CDR3 length: 12 amino acids. Germline lookup yields CDR1 SGHTA and CDR2 FQGNSA. CDR3 loop: CASSLVTGGYTF.

This sequence joins TRBV27 and TRBJ1-2; the D gene TCRdb calls, TRBD1, cannot be checked with no DNA. CDR1 and CDR2 from the germline V gene are MNHEY and SMNVEV (reference sequence). The CDR3 loop spans 16 amino acids. CDR3 residues: CASSDRELGPTYGYTF.

This clonotype ranks as medium-sized in terms of frequency. The chain joins TRBV19 to TRBJ2-2. The CDR3 runs to 15 residues. Germline values: CDR1 LNHDA, CDR2 SQIVND (reference sequence). The CDR3 reads CASSMVTSNTGELFF.

Considering frequency, this clonotype is medium-sized. The chain recombines TRBV6-5 with TRBJ1-2; the D call from TCRdb, TRBD1, cannot be confirmed without DNA. The CDR3 covers 14 residues. The V gene's germline CDR1 is MNHEY and CDR2 SVGAGI. The CDR3 sequence is CASSYLDRGGGYTF.

Its frequency marks this clonotype as large (0.1 to 1%). This chain links TRBV5-4 with TRBJ2-3; checking the TCRdb D call of TRBD2 is not possible without DNA. CDR1 SGHNT and CDR2 YYREEE come from the germline V gene (reference sequence). This CDR3 contains 14 residues. The CDR3 here is CASSPLFPWDTQYF.

This clonotype is deemed medium-sized by its frequency. The chain links TRBV5-4 to TRBJ2-5; TCRdb names TRBD2, which stays unverified in the absence of DNA. Germline loops: CDR1 SGHNT, CDR2 YYREEE (reference sequence). The CDR3 runs to 19 residues. CDR3 loop: CASSSPRYRTSGEKETQYF.

The rearrangement uses TRBV5-6 and TRBJ2-5; TCRdb picks TRBD2, but there is no DNA to check that call. The CDR3 has 14 amino acids. Germline V lookup: CDR1 SGHDT, CDR2 YYEEEE. CDR3: CASAGAWGQETQYF.

V gene TRBV28 combines with J gene TRBJ2-1. Germline values: CDR1 MDHEN, CDR2 SYDVKM. This CDR3 contains 16 residues. CDR3 in amino acids: CASSLMVQGTYNEQFF.

This clonotype registers medium-sized by frequency. V usage is TRBV5-1 and J usage is TRBJ2-5; as DNA is missing, the TRBD1 call by TCRdb cannot be tested. CDR3 length: 14 residues. Germline assignment: CDR1 SGHRS and CDR2 YFSETQ. The CDR3 reads CASNFGGRQETQYF.

The chain carries TRBV5-1 and TRBJ1-1. Looked up from germline, CDR1 is SGHRS and CDR2 is YFSETQ. This CDR3 has 13 amino acids. The CDR3 sequence: CASREPANTEAFF.

The V and J genes are TRBV5-6 and TRBJ2-5. The CDR3 consists of 16 residues. Germline-derived CDR1 and CDR2 are SGHDT and YYEEEE. Here the CDR3 reads CASSFLNDVDQETQYF.

Judged by frequency, this clonotype is medium-sized (0.01 to 0.1%). V and J are TRBV20-1 and TRBJ1-6; TCRdb's assignment of TRBD1 cannot be checked, as there is no DNA. Germline CDR1 and CDR2: DFQATT and SNEGSKA (reference sequence). This CDR3 has 14 residues. The CDR3 here is CSARETTGDSPLHF.

This clonotype counts as medium-sized by frequency. The chain carries TRBV29-1 and TRBJ2-1; the TCRdb call, TRBD1, lacks DNA for checking. Germline assignment: CDR1 SQVTM and CDR2 ANQGSEA. The CDR3 extends over 14 amino acids. The CDR3 protein is CSVDKPQGSGEQFF.

V is TRBV6-1 and J is TRBJ1-5; TCRdb outputs TRBD1, but without DNA this stays unchecked. This CDR3 has 14 residues. The germline V gene has CDR1 MNHNS and CDR2 SASEGT. The CDR3 region is CASSHQGGNQPQHF.

This clonotype shows up as medium-sized (0.01 to 0.1%) by frequency. The chain couples TRBV5-5 to TRBJ2-3. CDR1 SGHKS and CDR2 YYEKEE come from the germline V gene (reference sequence). The CDR3 spans 15 residues. This CDR3 is CASSYDPSGSDTQYF.

Frequency places this clonotype as medium-sized. The J gene is TRBJ2-2, the V gene TRBV5-1; TCRdb's D gene call, TRBD2, goes unchecked for lack of DNA. The CDR3 has 16 residues. Germline V lookup: CDR1 SGHRS, CDR2 YFSETQ. CDR3 residues: CASSSTSGRLTGELFF.

The genes are TRBV28 and TRBJ1-5; the TCRdb D gene call, TRBD1, has no DNA to confirm it. Germline loops: CDR1 MDHEN, CDR2 SYDVKM. The CDR3 runs to 15 residues. The CDR3: CASSPTQGGNQPQHF.